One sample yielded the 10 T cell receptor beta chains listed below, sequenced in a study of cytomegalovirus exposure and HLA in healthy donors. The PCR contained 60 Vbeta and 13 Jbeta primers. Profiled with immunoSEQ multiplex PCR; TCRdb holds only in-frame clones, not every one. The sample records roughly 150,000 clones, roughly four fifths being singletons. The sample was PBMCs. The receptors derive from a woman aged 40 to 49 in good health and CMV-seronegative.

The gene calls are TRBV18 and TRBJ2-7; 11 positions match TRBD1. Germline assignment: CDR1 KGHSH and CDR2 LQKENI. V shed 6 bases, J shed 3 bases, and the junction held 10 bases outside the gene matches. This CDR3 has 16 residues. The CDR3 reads CASSLSRDRGFYEQYF. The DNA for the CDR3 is TGTGCCAGCTCGCTTTCACGGGACAGGGGGTTCTACGAGCAGTACTTC.

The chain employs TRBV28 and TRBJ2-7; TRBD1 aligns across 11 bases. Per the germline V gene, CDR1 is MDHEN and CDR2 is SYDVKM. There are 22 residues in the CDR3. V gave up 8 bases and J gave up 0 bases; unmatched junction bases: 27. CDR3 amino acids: CASDGPDRGLTSGPRSSYEQYF. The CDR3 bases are TGTGCCAGCGACGGACCGGACAGGGGGCTGACTAGCGGTCCTCGGAGCTCCTACGAGCAGTACTTC.

The CDR3: CAWSRTGSQETQYF. As DNA, the CDR3 is TGTGCCTGGAGTAGAACGGGGTCGCAAGAGACCCAGTACTTC. The rearrangement uses TRBV30 and TRBJ2-5; the D gene is possibly TRBD2 (5 bases). The V gene's germline CDR1 is GTSNPN and CDR2 SVGIG (reference sequence). Between the trimmed V and J ends, which lost 2 bases and 2 bases, there was a span of 12 bases. The CDR3 length is 14 residues.

CDR3 nucleotide sequence: TGTGCCAGCAGCTTCAACCATGGGGGGGGAATCAACAATGAGCAGTTCTTC. Amino acids: CASSFNHGGGINNEQFF. The rearrangement uses TRBV11-2 and TRBJ2-1, with 7 bases identical to TRBD2. V lost 3 bases, J lost 5 bases, and 13 bases stayed unmatched. The CDR3 sequence is 17 residues long. The germline CDR1 and CDR2 sequences are SGHAT and FQNNGV.

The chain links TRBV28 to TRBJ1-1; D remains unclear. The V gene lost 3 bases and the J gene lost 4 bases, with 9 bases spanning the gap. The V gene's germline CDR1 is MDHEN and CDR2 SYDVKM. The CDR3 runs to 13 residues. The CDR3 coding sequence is TGTGCCAGCAGTTTCGGGGAGGCCACTGAAGCTTTCTTT. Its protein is CASSFGEATEAFF.

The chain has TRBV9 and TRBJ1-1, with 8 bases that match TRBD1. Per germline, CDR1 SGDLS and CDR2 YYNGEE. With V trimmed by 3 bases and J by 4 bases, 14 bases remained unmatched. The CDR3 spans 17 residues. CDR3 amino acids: CASSAAPDRAEGTEAFF. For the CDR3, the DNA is TGTGCCAGCAGCGCCGCCCCGGACAGGGCAGAGGGCACTGAAGCTTTCTTT.

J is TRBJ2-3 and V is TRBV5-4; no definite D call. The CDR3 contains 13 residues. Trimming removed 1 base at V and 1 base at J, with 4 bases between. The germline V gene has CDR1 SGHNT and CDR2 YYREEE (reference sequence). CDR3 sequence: CASSLSGTDTQYF. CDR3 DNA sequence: TGTGCCAGCAGCTTGTCCGGCACAGATACGCAGTATTTT. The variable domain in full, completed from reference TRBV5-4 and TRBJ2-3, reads ETGVTQSPTHLIKTRGQQVTLRCSSQSGHNTVSWYQQALGQGPQFIFQYYREEENGRGNFPPRFSGLQFPNYSSELNVNALELDDSALYLCASSLSGTDTQYFGPGTRLTVL.

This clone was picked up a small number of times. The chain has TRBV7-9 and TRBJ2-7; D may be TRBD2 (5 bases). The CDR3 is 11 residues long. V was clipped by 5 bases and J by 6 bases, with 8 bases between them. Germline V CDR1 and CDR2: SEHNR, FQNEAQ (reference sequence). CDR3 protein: CASSPGIEQYF. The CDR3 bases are TGTGCCAGCAGCCCGGGGATCGAGCAGTACTTC.

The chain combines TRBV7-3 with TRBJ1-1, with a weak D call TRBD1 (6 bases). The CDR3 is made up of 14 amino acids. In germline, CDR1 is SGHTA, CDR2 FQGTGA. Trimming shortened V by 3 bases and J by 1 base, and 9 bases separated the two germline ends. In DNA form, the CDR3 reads TGTGCCAGCAGCTTGACAGGACCGAACACTGAAGCTTTCTTT. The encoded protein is CASSLTGPNTEAFF. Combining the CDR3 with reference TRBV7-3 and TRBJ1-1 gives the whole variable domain GAGVSQTPSNKVTEKGKYVELRCDPISGHTALYWYRQSLGQGPEFLIYFQGTGAADDSGLPNDRFFAVRPEGSVSTLKIQRTERGDSAVYLCASSLTGPNTEAFFGQGTRLTVV.

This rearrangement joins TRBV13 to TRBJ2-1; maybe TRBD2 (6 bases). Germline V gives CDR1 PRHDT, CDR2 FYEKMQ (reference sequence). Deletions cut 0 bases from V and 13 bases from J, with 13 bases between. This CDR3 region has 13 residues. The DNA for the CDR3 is TGTGCCAGCAGCTTAGGAGTCCGGGAGTTTCAGTTCTTC. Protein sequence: CASSLGVREFQFF.